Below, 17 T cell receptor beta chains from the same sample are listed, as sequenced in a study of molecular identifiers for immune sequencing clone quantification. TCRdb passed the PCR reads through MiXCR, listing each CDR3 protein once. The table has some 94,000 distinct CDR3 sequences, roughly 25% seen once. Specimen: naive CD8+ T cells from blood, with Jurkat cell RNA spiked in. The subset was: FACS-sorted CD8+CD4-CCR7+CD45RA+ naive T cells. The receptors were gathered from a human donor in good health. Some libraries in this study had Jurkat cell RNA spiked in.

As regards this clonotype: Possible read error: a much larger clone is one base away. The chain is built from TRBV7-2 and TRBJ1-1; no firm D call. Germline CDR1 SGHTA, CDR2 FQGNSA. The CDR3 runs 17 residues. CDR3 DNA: TGTGCCAGCGGCTTAGATTGGTACGGCGCGAGAAGGGCTGAAGCTTTCTTT. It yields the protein CASGLDWYGARRAEAFF. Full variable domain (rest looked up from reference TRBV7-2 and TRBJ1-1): GAGVSQSPSNKVTEKGKDVELRCDPISGHTALYWYRQSLGQGLEFLIYFQGNSAPDKSGLPSDRFSAERTGGSVSTLTIQRTQQEDSAVYLCASGLDWYGARRAEAFFGQGTRLTVV.

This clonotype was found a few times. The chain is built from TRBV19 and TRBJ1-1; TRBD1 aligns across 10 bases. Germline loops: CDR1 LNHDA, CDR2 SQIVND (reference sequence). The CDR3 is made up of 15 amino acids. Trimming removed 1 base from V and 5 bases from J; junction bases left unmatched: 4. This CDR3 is CASSIGGQGGTEAFF. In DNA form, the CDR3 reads TGTGCCAGTAGTATAGGAGGACAGGGGGGGACTGAAGCTTTCTTT.

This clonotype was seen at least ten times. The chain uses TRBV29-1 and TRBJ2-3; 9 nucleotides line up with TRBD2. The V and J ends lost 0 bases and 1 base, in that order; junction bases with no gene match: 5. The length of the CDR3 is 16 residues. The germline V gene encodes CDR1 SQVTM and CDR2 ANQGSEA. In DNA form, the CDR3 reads TGCAGCGTTGAAGATATAAGCGGGGGGCGCACAGATACGCAGTATTTT. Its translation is CSVEDISGGRTDTQYF.

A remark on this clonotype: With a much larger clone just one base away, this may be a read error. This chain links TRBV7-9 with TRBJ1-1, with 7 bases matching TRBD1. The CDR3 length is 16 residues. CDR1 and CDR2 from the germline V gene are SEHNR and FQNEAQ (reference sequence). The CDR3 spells CANSSGTVTNANEAFF. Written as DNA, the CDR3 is TGTGCCAACAGCTCGGGGACAGTTACAAATGCCAATGAAGCTTTCTTT. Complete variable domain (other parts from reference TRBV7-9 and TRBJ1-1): DTGVSQNPRHKITKRGQNVTFRCDPISEHNRLYWYRQTLGQGPEFLTYFQNEAQLEKSRLLSDRFSAERPKGSFSTLEIQRTEQGDSAMYLCANSSGTVTNANEAFFGQGTRLTVV.

The CDR3 DNA reads TGTGCCAGCAGCGACGGACAGGGGGCGAATCAGCCCCAGCATTTT. This gives the protein CASSDGQGANQPQHF. V usage is TRBV11-2 and J usage is TRBJ1-5; 11 bases align to TRBD1. In germline, CDR1 is SGHAT, CDR2 FQNNGV. V lost 5 bases and J lost 4; bases outside the gene matches: 4. CDR3 length: 15 amino acids.

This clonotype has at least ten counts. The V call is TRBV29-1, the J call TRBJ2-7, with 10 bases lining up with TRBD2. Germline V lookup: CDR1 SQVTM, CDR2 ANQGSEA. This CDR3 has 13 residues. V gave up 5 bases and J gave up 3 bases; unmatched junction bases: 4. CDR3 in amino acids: CSVRLAGVYEQYF. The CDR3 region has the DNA TGCAGCGTTCGCCTAGCGGGGGTCTACGAGCAGTACTTC.

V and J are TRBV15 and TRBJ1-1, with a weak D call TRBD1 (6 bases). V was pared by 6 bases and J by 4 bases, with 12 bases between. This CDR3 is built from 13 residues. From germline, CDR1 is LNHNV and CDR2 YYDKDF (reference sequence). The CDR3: CATRQTGTTEAFF. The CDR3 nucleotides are TGTGCCACCAGGCAAACAGGGACCACTGAAGCTTTCTTT.

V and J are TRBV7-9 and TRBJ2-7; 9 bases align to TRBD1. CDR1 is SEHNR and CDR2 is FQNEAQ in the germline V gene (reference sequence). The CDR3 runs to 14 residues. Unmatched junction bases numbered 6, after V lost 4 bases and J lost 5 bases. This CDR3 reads CASSSTGGFDEQYF. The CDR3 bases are TGTGCCAGCAGCTCCACAGGGGGCTTCGACGAGCAGTACTTC.

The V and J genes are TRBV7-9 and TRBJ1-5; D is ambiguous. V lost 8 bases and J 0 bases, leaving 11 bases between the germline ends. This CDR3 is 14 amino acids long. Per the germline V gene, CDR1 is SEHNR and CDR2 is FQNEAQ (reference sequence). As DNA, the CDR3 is TGTGCCAGCGGCCCGGGGTTTAGCAATCAGCCCCAGCATTTT. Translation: CASGPGFSNQPQHF.

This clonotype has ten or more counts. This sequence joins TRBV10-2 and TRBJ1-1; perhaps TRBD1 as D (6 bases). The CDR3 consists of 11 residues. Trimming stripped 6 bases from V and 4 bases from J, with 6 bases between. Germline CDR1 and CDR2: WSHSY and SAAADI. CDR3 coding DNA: TGCGCCAGCAGGACAGGCACTGAAGCTTTCTTT. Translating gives CASRTGTEAFF.

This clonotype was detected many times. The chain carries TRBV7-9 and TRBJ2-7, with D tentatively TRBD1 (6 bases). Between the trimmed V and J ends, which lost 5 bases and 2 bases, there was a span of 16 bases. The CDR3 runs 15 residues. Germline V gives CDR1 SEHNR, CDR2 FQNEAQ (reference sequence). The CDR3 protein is CASSLPDRNPYEQYF. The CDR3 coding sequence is TGTGCCAGCAGCCTCCCGGACAGAAACCCCTACGAGCAGTACTTC.

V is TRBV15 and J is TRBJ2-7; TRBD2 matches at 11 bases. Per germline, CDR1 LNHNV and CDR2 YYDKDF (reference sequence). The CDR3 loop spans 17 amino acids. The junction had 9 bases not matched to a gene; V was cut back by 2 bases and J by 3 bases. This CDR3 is CATSRPGLADNSYEQYF. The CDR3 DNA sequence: TGTGCCACCAGCAGACCGGGACTAGCGGACAATAGCTACGAGCAGTACTTC.

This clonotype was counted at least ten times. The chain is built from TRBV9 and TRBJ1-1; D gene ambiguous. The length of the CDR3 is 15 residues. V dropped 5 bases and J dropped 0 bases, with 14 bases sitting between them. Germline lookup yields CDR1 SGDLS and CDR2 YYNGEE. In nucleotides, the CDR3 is TGTGCCAGCAGTGAGAGAGACGGCATGAACACTGAAGCTTTCTTT. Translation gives CASSERDGMNTEAFF.

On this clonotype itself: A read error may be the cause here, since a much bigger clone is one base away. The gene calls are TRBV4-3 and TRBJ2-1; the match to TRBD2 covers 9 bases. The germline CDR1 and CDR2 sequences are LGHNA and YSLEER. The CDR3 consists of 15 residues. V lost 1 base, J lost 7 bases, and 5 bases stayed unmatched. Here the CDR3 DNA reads TGCGCCAGCAGCCAAGGGGGCGGGGGGGCTAATGAGCAGTTCTTC. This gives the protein CASSQGGGGANEQFF.

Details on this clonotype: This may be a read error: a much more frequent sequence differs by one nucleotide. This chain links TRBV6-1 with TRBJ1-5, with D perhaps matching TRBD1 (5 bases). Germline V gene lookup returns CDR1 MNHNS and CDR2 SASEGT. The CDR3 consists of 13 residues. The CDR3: CARSQGEDWPQHF. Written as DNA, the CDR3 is TGTGCCCGCAGTCAGGGAGAGGATTGGCCCCAGCATTTT.

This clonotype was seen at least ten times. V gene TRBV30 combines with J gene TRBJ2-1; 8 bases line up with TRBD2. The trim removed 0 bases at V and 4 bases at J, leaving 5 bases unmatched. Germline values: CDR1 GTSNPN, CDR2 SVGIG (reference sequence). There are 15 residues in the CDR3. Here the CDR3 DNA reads TGTGCCTGGAGTGTACGCAGCGGGGGATACAATGAGCAGTTCTTC. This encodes CAWSVRSGGYNEQFF. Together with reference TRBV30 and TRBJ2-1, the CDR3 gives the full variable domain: SQTIHQWPATLVQPVGSPLSLECTVEGTSNPNLYWYRQAAGRGLQLLFYSVGIGQISSEVPQNLSASRPQDRQFILSSKKLLLSDSGFYLCAWSVRSGGYNEQFFGPGTRLTVL.

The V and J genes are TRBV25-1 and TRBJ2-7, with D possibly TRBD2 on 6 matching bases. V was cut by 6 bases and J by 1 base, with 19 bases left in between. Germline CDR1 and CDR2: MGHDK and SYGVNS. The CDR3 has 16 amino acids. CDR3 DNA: TGTGCCAGCAGGGGAACTCGGGGGAGTATGTCCTACGAGCAGTACTTC. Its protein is CASRGTRGSMSYEQYF.